This TCR beta chain was sequenced in a study of identical twins. Findings and limits, study-wide: Twin pairs had excess sharing that was weaker in beta out-of-frame sequences.

In TCRdb, the 5' RACE reads were re-called with MiXCR into one record per CDR3 protein. The sample lists 1.5 million to 2 million distinct CDR3 sequences, about 31% seen once, with around 0.3% in the top ten. V lost 5 bases to trimming and J lost 5 bases; unmatched junction nucleotides: 8. CDR3 length: 13 residues. The germline V gene encodes CDR1 DFQATT and CDR2 SNEGSKA (reference sequence). This clonotype was counted only a few times. Its antigen remains unknown. The receptor's source is a newborn girl in good health. The sequencing sample was made of cord blood. This chain joins TRBV20-1 and TRBJ2-5; 7 bases agree with TRBD1. CDR3 in DNA: TGCAGTGCTCGCTCACAGGGGTGGGAGACCCAGTACTTC. Amino acids: CSARSQGWETQYF.